The 31 T cell receptor beta chains in this list originate from one sample, sequenced in a study of blood T cells in healthy people across ages. A J-beta primer mix and a sample-barcoded 5' primer were used in a second PCR of roughly 6 to 11 cycles. TCRdb independently ran MiXCR on the 5' RACE reads; one entry per CDR3 protein. The table includes hundreds of thousands of distinct CDR3 sequences, roughly 26% detected once. These data are also associated with another study on T cells of mothers and their children.

Sequencing was done on a sample of blood. Every receptor here comes from a boy aged 5-17 years in good health.

The V gene is TRBV5-1, the J gene TRBJ2-5; 9 bases map to TRBD2. The CDR3 is made up of 14 amino acids. Germline lookup yields CDR1 SGHRS and CDR2 YFSETQ. Trimming cost V 4 bases and J 5 bases; bases outside gene matches: 6. In nucleotides, the CDR3 is TGCGCCAGCAGCCGTGGACTAGCGTGGGAGACCCAGTACTTC. As protein: CASSRGLAWETQYF.

The chain uses TRBV2 and TRBJ2-5; no clear D. The end of the DNA fits TRBJ2-1 better, so the J call may be wrong. Germline CDR1 reads SNHLY; CDR2 reads FYNNEI. The CDR3 has 13 residues. CDR3 sequence reads: CASSPGGVNEQFF. DNA of the CDR3: TGTGCCAGCAGCCCTGGCGGAGTCAATGAGCAGTTCTTC.

This rearrangement joins TRBV6-2 or TRBV6-3 to TRBJ1-2, with TRBD1 identical over 8 bases. The germline V gene encodes CDR1 MNHEY and CDR2 SVGEGT. This CDR3 spans 15 amino acids. The J segment lost 3 bases and the V segment lost 2 bases, leaving 5 bases of the junction unmatched. The chain's CDR3 is CASSYPDRGDYGYTF. In DNA form, the CDR3 reads TGTGCCAGCAGTTACCCCGACAGGGGAGACTATGGCTACACCTTC.

This clonotype was counted only a few times. This chain connects TRBV6-6 to TRBJ2-5; 9 bases match TRBD2. With V trimmed by 7 bases and J by 1 base, 7 bases remained unmatched. From germline, CDR1 is MNHNY and CDR2 SVGAGI (reference sequence). The CDR3 extends over 15 amino acids. CDR3 DNA: TGTGCCAGCACCGTAGCGGGGGCCCCCCAAGAGACCCAGTACTTC. This codes for CASTVAGAPQETQYF.

V gene TRBV12-3 or TRBV12-4 combines with J gene TRBJ2-5; either TRBD1 or TRBD2 may fit D (7 bases each). Between the trimmed V and J ends, which lost 6 bases and 5 bases, there was a span of 19 bases. The CDR3 consists of 15 residues. Here the CDR3 reads CASSQGGGTIETQYF. CDR3 coding DNA: TGTGCCAGCAGCCAGGGGGGAGGGACAATCGAGACCCAGTACTTC.

The chain uses TRBV5-1 and TRBJ1-1; 7 bases align to TRBD1. J gave up 8 bases and V 4 bases, and 14 bases lay outside the gene matches. The CDR3 covers 15 residues. Germline CDR1 SGHRS, CDR2 YFSETQ. CDR3 in amino acids: CASSPSTGSGREAFF. CDR3 coding DNA: TGCGCCAGCAGCCCCTCGACAGGGTCCGGGCGGGAAGCTTTCTTT. Full variable domain (rest looked up from reference TRBV5-1 and TRBJ1-1): KAGVTQTPRYLIKTRGQQVTLSCSPISGHRSVSWYQQTPGQGLQFLFEYFSETQRNKGNFPGRFSGRQFSNSRSEMNVSTLELGDSALYLCASSPSTGSGREAFFGQGTRLTVV.

The rearrangement uses TRBV20-1 and TRBJ2-5, with a tentative D call TRBD2 (5 bases). In germline, CDR1 is DFQATT, CDR2 SNEGSKA (reference sequence). CDR3 size: 15 residues. V gave up 2 bases and J gave up 3 bases, with 16 bases separating them. The CDR3 nucleotides read TGCAGTGCTAGAAATCGGGGATTTCTGGAAGAGACCCAGTACTTC. Translated: CSARNRGFLEETQYF.

Ten or more counts support this clonotype. The chain has TRBV4-2 and TRBJ2-3; 10 bases agree with TRBD2. This CDR3 comprises 15 residues. With V trimmed by 4 bases and J by 3 bases, 4 bases remained unmatched. Germline CDR1 is LGHNA and CDR2 is YNFKEQ. CDR3 bases: TGTGCCAGCAGCCCGCCGGGACTAGCGACAGATACGCAGTATTTT. It codes for CASSPPGLATDTQYF.

The chain employs TRBV2 and TRBJ2-1; D is undetermined. Germline lookup yields CDR1 SNHLY and CDR2 FYNNEI. This CDR3 region has 12 residues. Trimming took 7 bases from V and 12 from J, leaving 16 bases between them. In nucleotides, the CDR3 is TGTGCCAGCACCCTACGGGTGGTAGGGCAGTTCTTC. Its protein is CASTLRVVGQFF. The whole variable domain, filled in from reference TRBV2 and TRBJ2-1, reads EPEVTQTPSHQVTQMGQEVILRCVPISNHLYFYWYRQILGQKVEFLVSFYNNEISEKSEIFDDQFSVERPDGSNFTLKIRSTKLEDSAMYFCASTLRVVGQFFGPGTRLTVL.

This clonotype turned up a few times. The chain combines TRBV28 with TRBJ1-4; no firm D call. CDR1 is MDHEN and CDR2 is SYDVKM in the germline V gene. The CDR3 runs to 15 residues. V shed 2 bases and J shed 7 bases, with 14 bases lying between them. CDR3 DNA sequence: TGTGCCAGCAGTTTAGTGTTCACCGTTAGTGAAAAACTGTTTTTT. It translates to CASSLVFTVSEKLFF.

The J gene is TRBJ2-7, the V gene TRBV29-1, with 9 bases that match TRBD2. With 5 bases clipped from V and 11 bases from J, the junction kept 16 bases outside the gene matches. CDR1 is SQVTM, CDR2 ANQGSEA, per germline. The CDR3 covers 14 residues. CDR3 nucleotide sequence: TGCAGCGTTACGACTAATAGCGGGGGCCTGATTGAGTACTTC. Its translation: CSVTTNSGGLIEYF.

Points on this clonotype: A read error may explain this, as a much larger clone is one base away. CDR3 sequence (DNA): TGCGCCAGCAGCTCTCCACAGGGGCAAGAGACCCAGTACTTC. Amino acid sequence: CASSSPQGQETQYF. The V and J genes are TRBV5-1 and TRBJ2-5; 7 nucleotides agree with TRBD1. V lost 3 bases to trimming and J lost 2 bases; unmatched junction nucleotides: 4. CDR1 and CDR2 (germline): SGHRS, YFSETQ. The CDR3 loop spans 14 amino acids.

This chain connects TRBV9 to TRBJ2-7; no definite D call. Trimming took off 0 bases at V and 0 bases at J, with 10 bases between the two ends. CDR3 length: 15 residues. Germline CDR1 is SGDLS and CDR2 is YYNGEE. The CDR3 nucleotides read TGTGCCAGCAGCGTAGGGCACTTCCTCTCCTACGAGCAGTACTTC. Protein product: CASSVGHFLSYEQYF.

There are a few counts of this clonotype. The chain recombines TRBV20-1 with TRBJ2-7, with 8 bases aligning to TRBD1. With 3 bases clipped from V and 6 bases from J, the junction kept 10 bases outside the gene matches. From germline, CDR1 is DFQATT and CDR2 SNEGSKA (reference sequence). This CDR3 is built from 14 residues. The CDR3 reads CSARQGQGASEQYF. In DNA form, the CDR3 reads TGCAGTGCTAGGCAGGGCCAGGGGGCTTCCGAGCAGTACTTC.

The genes are TRBV12-5 and TRBJ1-1; possible D gene TRBD1, 6 bases. Germline V gene lookup returns CDR1 LGHNT and CDR2 FRNRAP. This CDR3 is 12 amino acids long. The V end lost 6 bases, the J end lost 9 bases, and 14 bases lay between the germline ends. CDR3 in DNA: TGTGCTAGTGGGGTGGGTCAGGGGAAAGCTTTCTTT. This sequence encodes CASGVGQGKAFF.

The chain uses TRBV15 and TRBJ1-4; no clear D gene. The CDR3 spans 16 residues. From germline, CDR1 is LNHNV and CDR2 YYDKDF (reference sequence). The V gene lost 2 bases and the J gene lost 0 bases, with 10 bases spanning the gap. DNA of the CDR3: TGTGCCACCAGCAGAAGAGTTCGGGCAACTAATGAAAAACTGTTTTTT. Its translation is CATSRRVRATNEKLFF.

The rearrangement uses TRBV12-3 or TRBV12-4 and TRBJ1-5, with D possibly TRBD1 on 6 matching bases. The CDR3 spans 14 residues. Trimming stripped 5 bases from V and 6 bases from J, with 14 bases between. This CDR3 reads CASSPQGMGQPQHF. The CDR3 DNA is TGTGCCAGCAGTCCGCAGGGGATGGGTCAGCCCCAGCATTTT.

The V and J genes are TRBV28 and TRBJ1-4, with no clear D. V was cut by 5 bases and J by 4 bases, with 17 bases left in between. CDR1 is MDHEN, CDR2 SYDVKM, per germline. The CDR3 totals 16 residues. The CDR3 region is CASSAASGVSNEKLFF. CDR3 sequence (DNA): TGTGCCAGCAGTGCTGCATCGGGAGTCAGTAATGAAAAACTGTTTTTT.

This chain uses TRBV29-1 with TRBJ2-7, with no clear D. The CDR3 spans 13 residues. The V gene's germline CDR1 is SQVTM and CDR2 ANQGSEA. Trimming pared 3 bases from V and 4 bases from J, leaving 13 bases between. CDR3 sequence (DNA): TGCAGCGTTGAGTTGGGTCAGACTTACGAGCAGTACTTC. It translates to CSVELGQTYEQYF.

This clonotype was recorded once. The chain uses TRBV4-1 and TRBJ1-1, with a weak D call TRBD1 (5 bases). Trimming left V 3 bases short and J 3 bases short, with 17 bases between. This CDR3 spans 16 amino acids. The germline CDR1 and CDR2 sequences are MGHRA and YSYEKL. As DNA, the CDR3 is TGCGCCAGCAGCCAGGGACGGACCTTGTTGGACACTGAAGCTTTCTTT. It encodes CASSQGRTLLDTEAFF.

This clonotype was seen only a few times. A junction boundary mismatches the germline segment, possibly from a read error. This chain links TRBV11-2 with TRBJ2-5; 10 nucleotides match TRBD2. Near its end, the DNA agrees better with TRBJ2-1, so the J call may be wrong. CDR1 SGHAT and CDR2 FQNNGV come from the germline V gene. The CDR3 spans 17 residues. In DNA form, the CDR3 reads TGTGCCAGCAGCATAGAGCGGGGGGGCGAGAAGGGCAATGAGCAGTTCTTC. Protein sequence: CASSIERGGEKGNEQFF.

The V and J genes are TRBV7-6 and TRBJ2-5; maybe TRBD2 (6 bases). The closer fit of TRBJ2-7 to the DNA end suggests the J call may be wrong. The V gene's germline CDR1 is SGHVS and CDR2 FNYEAQ. This CDR3 has 14 residues. CDR3 nucleotides: TGTGCCAGCGCCTCGTGGGGAGGCGCTTACGAGCAGTACTTC. Protein sequence: CASASWGGAYEQYF.

Notes on this clonotype: One junction end disagrees with the germline gene, perhaps due to a read error. This chain connects TRBV12-5 to TRBJ2-5, with D perhaps matching TRBD2 (5 bases). Germline CDR1 LGHNT, CDR2 FRNRAP. This CDR3 spans 14 amino acids. This chain's CDR3 is CTSGLVISGETQYF. CDR3 nucleotide sequence: TGTACTAGTGGTTTGGTAATAAGTGGGGAGACCCAGTACTTC. Looking up the rest from reference TRBV12-5 and TRBJ2-5 gives the full variable domain: DARVTQTPRHKVTEMGQEVTMRCQPILGHNTVFWYRQTMMQGLELLAYFRNRAPLDDSGMPKDRFSAEMPDATLATLKIQPSEPRDSAVYFCTSGLVISGETQYFGPGTRLLVL.

DNA of the CDR3: TGTGCTAGTGGTTTGGTTGACAGGGGTCAAGAGACCCAGTACTTC. It translates to CASGLVDRGQETQYF. V gene TRBV12-5 combines with J gene TRBJ2-5, with 8 bases matching TRBD1. The CDR3 runs to 15 residues. CDR1 and CDR2 (germline): LGHNT, FRNRAP. Trimming took 0 bases from V and 2 from J; bases not matched to a gene: 2. Together with reference TRBV12-5 and TRBJ2-5, the CDR3 gives the full variable domain: DARVTQTPRHKVTEMGQEVTMRCQPILGHNTVFWYRQTMMQGLELLAYFRNRAPLDDSGMPKDRFSAEMPDATLATLKIQPSEPRDSAVYFCASGLVDRGQETQYFGPGTRLLVL.

This clonotype has a handful of counts. J is TRBJ2-7 and V is TRBV10-2; no clear D. The ends were cut back, 3 bases at V and 7 bases at J, with 7 bases in the middle. This CDR3 region has 11 residues. The germline gives CDR1 WSHSY, CDR2 SAAADI. The CDR3 DNA follows: TGCGCCAGCAGTGAATTGAGAGAGCAGTACTTC. This encodes CASSELREQYF.

This clonotype was counted between two and nine times. The gene calls are TRBV29-1 and TRBJ2-4; 8 bases line up with TRBD2. The J segment lost 7 bases and the V segment lost 6 bases, leaving 14 bases of the junction unmatched. Germline-derived CDR1 and CDR2 are SQVTM and ANQGSEA. This CDR3 contains 15 residues. The CDR3 nucleotides read TGCAGCGTCGCCCTTGGGGCGGGGGGCGCCAACATTCAGTACTTC. The encoded protein is CSVALGAGGANIQYF. The full variable domain, completed using reference TRBV29-1 and TRBJ2-4, is SAVISQKPSRDICQRGTSLTIQCQVDSQVTMMFWYRQQPGQSLTLIATANQGSEATYESGFVIDKFPISRPNLTFSTLTVSNMSPEDSSIYLCSVALGAGGANIQYFGAGTRLSVL.

V and J are TRBV20-1 and TRBJ1-5, with D perhaps TRBD1 (5 bases). CDR1 DFQATT and CDR2 SNEGSKA come from the germline V gene (reference sequence). V lost 0 bases and J 0 bases, leaving 15 bases between the germline ends. The CDR3 totals 17 residues. The CDR3 region is CSARDRGGRYSNQPQHF. In DNA form, the CDR3 reads TGCAGTGCTAGAGATCGCGGGGGACGTTATAGCAATCAGCCCCAGCATTTT.

A few counts support this clonotype. The chain carries TRBV12-3 or TRBV12-4 and TRBJ2-5; D not resolved. V shed 3 bases and J shed 2 bases, with 10 bases lying between them. This CDR3 is 14 amino acids long. CDR3 sequence reads: CASSFTGRQETQYF. The CDR3 nucleotides read TGTGCCAGCAGTTTTACTGGACGACAAGAGACCCAGTACTTC.

In its sample, this clonotype was seen a few times. V is TRBV6-5 and J is TRBJ2-5, with D perhaps given as TRBD1 or TRBD2 (5 bases each). The J call could be wrong; TRBJ2-1 is a better fit for the DNA end. The CDR3 covers 16 residues. CDR1 and CDR2 from the germline V gene are MNHEY and SVGAGI. The DNA of the CDR3 is TGTGCCAGCAGTTACTCGATGAGGGGAGCCCACAATGAGCAGTTCTTC. Residues: CASSYSMRGAHNEQFF.

This clonotype was seen more than once but under ten times. The V and J genes are TRBV5-1 and TRBJ2-7; D not resolved. The better agreement between TRBJ2-1 and the DNA end casts doubt on the J call. Germline-derived CDR1 and CDR2 are SGHRS and YFSETQ. This CDR3 contains 14 residues. CDR3 nucleotide sequence: TGCGCCAGCAGCTTGGTCGTGCCTAACAATGAGCAGTTCTTC. It encodes CASSLVVPNNEQFF.

The chain recombines TRBV7-9 with TRBJ1-2; D possibly corresponds to TRBD1 (6 bases). The germline gives CDR1 SEHNR, CDR2 FQNEAQ (reference sequence). This CDR3 is built from 13 residues. Trimming left V 8 bases short and J 8 bases short, with 18 bases between. In DNA form, the CDR3 reads TGTGCCAGCGAGGGGGGCCTCCCCCGGGGCTACACCTTC. Protein: CASEGGLPRGYTF. Variable domain in full (rest from reference TRBV7-9 and TRBJ1-2): DTGVSQNPRHKITKRGQNVTFRCDPISEHNRLYWYRQTLGQGPEFLTYFQNEAQLEKSRLLSDRFSAERPKGSFSTLEIQRTEQGDSAMYLCASEGGLPRGYTFGSGTRLTVV.